The 25 T cell receptor beta chains presented below share a single source sample, sequenced in a study of blood T cell repertoires in COVID-19. Here immunoSEQ multiplex PCR was the method, and the copy in TCRdb shows in-frame clones only, minus some. The sample contains around 260,000 clones, 89% of which appear only once. Sequenced sample: peripheral blood. The receptor set was obtained from a woman in her thirties or forties who had recovered from COVID-19.

V and J are TRBV7-8 and TRBJ2-6; tentatively, D is TRBD1 (5 bases). The ends were cut back, 1 base at V and 2 bases at J, with 12 bases in the middle. The CDR3 covers 17 residues. CDR1 SGHVS and CDR2 FQNEAQ come from the germline V gene. The CDR3 DNA reads TGTGCCAGCAGCTTAGTGGGGCCCCCGCCTGGGGCCAACGTCCTGACTTTC. It is translated as CASSLVGPPPGANVLTF. The variable domain in full, with the rest retrieved from reference TRBV7-8 and TRBJ2-6, is GAGVSQSPRYKVAKRGQDVALRCDPISGHVSLFWYQQALGQGPEFLTYFQNEAQLDKSGLPSDRFFAERPEGSVSTLKIQRTQQEDSAVYLCASSLVGPPPGANVLTFGAGSRLTVL.

This chain uses TRBV27 with TRBJ2-7; 8 bases fit TRBD1. The ends lost 2 bases at V and 8 bases at J; junction bases unmatched: 8. CDR1 MNHEY and CDR2 SMNVEV come from the germline V gene (reference sequence). This CDR3 has 14 amino acids. The CDR3 DNA reads TGTGCCAGCAGTTTAAGACCCCAGGGGGCGCAGCAGTACTTC. It is translated as CASSLRPQGAQQYF.

The gene calls are TRBV10-1 and TRBJ2-3; D ambiguous. The V gene lost 8 bases and the J gene lost 6 bases, with 6 bases spanning the gap. Germline loops: CDR1 WNHNN, CDR2 SYGVQD (reference sequence). The CDR3 totals 10 residues. The CDR3 reads CASPLDTQYF. CDR3 DNA sequence: TGCGCCAGCCCGTTGGATACGCAGTATTTT.

The chain joins TRBV10-3 to TRBJ1-1; D is undetermined. The germline V gene encodes CDR1 ENHRY and CDR2 SYGVKD. The CDR3 sequence is 12 residues long. The V and J ends lost 10 bases and 4 bases respectively, with 13 bases between them. The CDR3 DNA follows: TGTGCCACCCGGGAGAGGTCCACTGAAGCTTTCTTT. It yields the protein CATRERSTEAFF.

The chain employs TRBV19 and TRBJ1-6; tentative D call: TRBD1 (5 bases). Looked up from germline, CDR1 is LNHDA and CDR2 is SQIVND (reference sequence). V shed 5 bases and J shed 5 bases, with 13 bases lying between them. This CDR3 has 15 residues. As DNA, the CDR3 is TGTGCCAGTAGTCGGCAGGGCCAAAATAATTCACCCCTCCACTTT. Translating gives CASSRQGQNNSPLHF. Using reference TRBV19 and TRBJ1-6 for the parts outside the CDR3, the full variable domain is DGGITQSPKYLFRKEGQNVTLSCEQNLNHDAMYWYRQDPGQGLRLIYYSQIVNDFQKGDIAEGYSVSREKKESFPLTVTSAQKNPTAFYLCASSRQGQNNSPLHFGNGTRLTVT.

The chain combines TRBV7-3 with TRBJ2-1, with 8 nucleotides matching TRBD2. After removal of 5 bases from V and 7 bases from J, the junction contained 13 bases not matched to a gene. This CDR3 spans 16 amino acids. Germline assignment: CDR1 SGHTA and CDR2 FQGTGA. The CDR3 DNA reads as TGTGCCAGCAGCCCAAGTGGGGTAGCGGGATTGAATGAGCAGTTCTTC. Residues: CASSPSGVAGLNEQFF.

This chain joins TRBV27 and TRBJ1-1, with D possibly TRBD1 on 5 matching bases. CDR3 length equals 13 residues. The V end was cut by 8 bases, the J end by 0 bases, with 10 bases between. CDR1 and CDR2 (germline): MNHEY, SMNVEV (reference sequence). For the CDR3, the DNA is TGTGCCAGCCAGACAGCCTTGAACACTGAAGCTTTCTTT. The encoded protein is CASQTALNTEAFF.

V is TRBV5-6 and J is TRBJ1-2; D is unclear. The CDR3 sequence is 13 residues long. CDR1 is SGHDT, CDR2 YYEEEE, per germline. V lost 2 bases and J lost 2, with 7 bases in between. The CDR3 protein is CASSFAGNYGYTF. CDR3 bases: TGTGCCAGCAGCTTTGCGGGCAACTATGGCTACACCTTC.

The rearrangement joins TRBV5-4 to TRBJ2-7; 8 bases fit TRBD2. The CDR3 length is 13 residues. Looked up from germline, CDR1 is SGHNT and CDR2 is YYREEE (reference sequence). The trim removed 1 base at V and 4 bases at J, leaving 1 base unmatched. CDR3 sequence: CASSLTSGYEQYF. CDR3 sequence (DNA): TGTGCCAGCAGCTTGACTAGCGGTTACGAGCAGTACTTC.

J is TRBJ2-3 and V is TRBV29-1; 7 bases line up with TRBD2. The CDR3 loop spans 13 amino acids. The V gene's germline CDR1 is SQVTM and CDR2 ANQGSEA. V trimming: 7 bases; J trimming: 6 bases; junction bases outside the gene matches: 10. The CDR3 region has the DNA TGCAGCGCCAAAGTGGGGGGAGGGGATACGCAGTATTTT. The encoded protein is CSAKVGGGDTQYF.

For the CDR3, the DNA is TGTGCCAGCAGTTTCGGCGGGAGGCGCACAGATACGCAGTATTTT. Protein product: CASSFGGRRTDTQYF. The rearrangement uses TRBV27 and TRBJ2-3; 8 positions agree with TRBD2. This CDR3 is built from 15 residues. Trimming cost V 3 bases and J 1 base; bases outside gene matches: 3. CDR1 is MNHEY, CDR2 SMNVEV, per germline (reference sequence).

The rearrangement joins TRBV29-1 to TRBJ2-3, with D uncertain. The V end lost 4 bases, the J end lost 0 bases, and 17 bases lay between the germline ends. The CDR3 consists of 16 residues. Germline lookup yields CDR1 SQVTM and CDR2 ANQGSEA. The CDR3 region has the DNA TGCAGCGTTGTTCCCCTGGCGAGCGCTAGCACAGATACGCAGTATTTT. Translation: CSVVPLASASTDTQYF.

The chain has TRBV30 and TRBJ1-5; 8 nucleotides align to TRBD1. The junction had 7 bases not matched to a gene; V was cut back by 2 bases and J by 1 base. Germline V gene sequence: CDR1 GTSNPN, CDR2 SVGIG (reference sequence). CDR3 length: 16 residues. CDR3 region: CAWSPWTGRSNQPQHF. CDR3 bases: TGTGCCTGGAGTCCTTGGACAGGGAGGAGCAATCAGCCCCAGCATTTT.

The chain couples TRBV19 to TRBJ1-2, with 8 bases fitting TRBD1. The V gene's germline CDR1 is LNHDA and CDR2 SQIVND (reference sequence). The ends lost 5 bases at V and 0 bases at J; junction bases unmatched: 5. The CDR3 contains 15 residues. Here the CDR3 DNA reads TGTGCCAGTAGTTTACAGGGGGTTACTAACTATGGCTACACCTTC. Translated: CASSLQGVTNYGYTF.

The chain is built from TRBV12-3 or TRBV12-4 and TRBJ2-7; 9 positions agree with TRBD1. CDR3 length equals 13 residues. Trimming removed 10 bases from V and 6 bases from J; junction bases left unmatched: 10. DNA of the CDR3: TGTGCCACTTCGGACAGGGGCGGCGGCGAGCAGTACTTC. As protein: CATSDRGGGEQYF.

The chain employs TRBV3-1 (or the pseudogene TRBV3-2) and TRBJ2-1; 8 positions agree with TRBD2. The CDR3 runs to 12 residues. V lost 6 bases, J lost 10 bases, and 5 bases stayed unmatched. Germline V gene data show CDR1 as LGHDT and CDR2 as YNNKEL (reference sequence). The CDR3 DNA is TGTGCCAGCAGTCGAGCGGGAGACGAGCAGTTCTTC. Translating it yields CASSRAGDEQFF.

This clone was observed a few times. The chain uses TRBV5-4 and TRBJ2-7; a possible D gene is TRBD2 (6 bases). The CDR3 totals 13 residues. The V and J ends lost 8 bases and 1 base respectively, with 13 bases between them. Germline CDR1 SGHNT, CDR2 YYREEE (reference sequence). The CDR3 spells CARALATSYEQYF. The CDR3 DNA follows: TGTGCCAGGGCTCTAGCGACTTCCTACGAGCAGTACTTC.

The V gene is TRBV2, the J gene TRBJ1-2; TRBD1 is a possible D gene (5 bases). V was pared by 8 bases and J by 7 bases, with 14 bases between. The CDR3 extends over 12 amino acids. CDR1 is SNHLY, CDR2 FYNNEI, per germline. Written as DNA, the CDR3 is TGTGCCAGCCAAGGCAGGGTGGGTGGCTACACCTTC. It translates to CASQGRVGGYTF.

The sample holds one count of this clone. The rearrangement links TRBV27 to TRBJ1-6; 8 bases are shared with TRBD1. The CDR3 is 16 amino acids. The germline V gene encodes CDR1 MNHEY and CDR2 SMNVEV (reference sequence). V shed 5 bases and J 2 bases; nucleotides not matched to a gene: 5. Written as DNA, the CDR3 is TGTGCCAGCAGTCGACAGGGGCTCACCTATAATTCACCCCTCCACTTT. Amino acid sequence: CASSRQGLTYNSPLHF.

This clone was recorded only once. The rearrangement uses TRBV2 and TRBJ1-4; D uncertain. Between the trimmed V and J ends, which lost 8 bases and 8 bases, there was a span of 15 bases. Germline lookup yields CDR1 SNHLY and CDR2 FYNNEI. The CDR3 sequence is 13 residues long. CDR3 region: CASVGSALEKLFF. The CDR3 DNA reads as TGTGCCAGCGTCGGGAGCGCCTTGGAAAAACTGTTTTTT.

This clone was recorded only once. V gene TRBV28 combines with J gene TRBJ2-7; D gene uncertain. CDR3 length equals 16 residues. CDR1 and CDR2 (germline): MDHEN, SYDVKM. Trimming took off 5 bases at V and 2 bases at J, with 19 bases between the two ends. Written as DNA, the CDR3 is TGTGCCAGCAGTGTCCCCGTTGCCGCCGAGCCCTACGAGCAGTACTTC. Protein sequence: CASSVPVAAEPYEQYF.

This clone has a single count. The chain combines TRBV4-1 with TRBJ2-7, with 7 bases matching TRBD2. In germline, CDR1 is MGHRA, CDR2 YSYEKL. V gave up 5 bases and J gave up 6 bases; unmatched junction bases: 16. The CDR3 totals 16 residues. This chain's CDR3 is CASSGVAGVGYGEQYF. The CDR3 DNA follows: TGCGCCAGCAGCGGTGTTGCGGGAGTGGGCTATGGCGAGCAGTACTTC.

The chain has TRBV28 and TRBJ2-7, with no clear D. Germline-derived CDR1 and CDR2 are MDHEN and SYDVKM. The CDR3 has 12 residues. The ends were cut back, 7 bases at V and 2 bases at J, with 9 bases in the middle. The CDR3 DNA is TGTGCCAGCAATCGGGTCCCCTACGAGCAGTACTTC. This codes for CASNRVPYEQYF.

The chain is built from TRBV28 and TRBJ1-2; 7 bases align to TRBD1. With 8 bases clipped from V and 1 base from J, the junction kept 19 bases outside the gene matches. The CDR3 contains 18 residues. Germline CDR1 is MDHEN and CDR2 is SYDVKM. The CDR3 coding sequence is TGTGCCAGCGTACGGATGCGGGGGGGGACAGCGGGTAACTATGGCTACACCTTC. Protein sequence: CASVRMRGGTAGNYGYTF.

The V gene is TRBV2, the J gene TRBJ2-7, with 11 nucleotides matching TRBD2. V lost 6 bases and J lost 0; bases outside the gene matches: 1. Germline V gene data show CDR1 as SNHLY and CDR2 as FYNNEI. This CDR3 is 14 amino acids long. The CDR3 loop reads CASRGTSGSYEQYF. For the CDR3, the DNA is TGTGCCAGCAGGGGGACTAGCGGCTCCTACGAGCAGTACTTC.